One and the same sample provided the 22 T cell receptor beta chains below, sequenced in a study of cytotoxic CD8 clonotypes in ibrutinib-treated CLL. Profiled with immunoSEQ multiplex PCR; TCRdb holds only in-frame clones, not every one. The sample includes some 300,000 clones, around four fifths of them seen just once. The input for sequencing was PBMCs, taken before ibrutinib treatment. All receptors derive from a human donor with chronic lymphocytic leukemia.

V and J are TRBV7-8 and TRBJ2-3, with 8 bases matching TRBD1. This CDR3 spans 15 amino acids. Trimming took 5 bases from V and 4 from J; bases not matched to a gene: 8. Germline values: CDR1 SGHVS, CDR2 FQNEAQ. The CDR3 loop is CASSTGQGSSDTQYF. The CDR3 nucleotides are TGTGCCAGCAGCACAGGACAGGGAAGTTCAGATACGCAGTATTTT. The variable domain in full, completed from reference TRBV7-8 and TRBJ2-3, reads GAGVSQSPRYKVAKRGQDVALRCDPISGHVSLFWYQQALGQGPEFLTYFQNEAQLDKSGLPSDRFFAERPEGSVSTLKIQRTQQEDSAVYLCASSTGQGSSDTQYFGPGTRLTVL.

V gene TRBV11-2 combines with J gene TRBJ2-3; tentatively, D is TRBD2 (5 bases). Germline V gene sequence: CDR1 SGHAT, CDR2 FQNNGV. The CDR3 contains 16 residues. Trimming removed 3 bases from V and 1 base from J, with 14 bases in between. In nucleotides, the CDR3 is TGTGCCAGCAGCTTCTCAGGAGGTCCTGGCACAGATACGCAGTATTTT. This encodes CASSFSGGPGTDTQYF.

J is TRBJ2-2 and V is TRBV30; 11 nucleotides agree with TRBD2. The germline V gene encodes CDR1 GTSNPN and CDR2 SVGIG (reference sequence). The CDR3 covers 17 residues. Trimming removed 6 bases from V and 4 bases from J; junction bases left unmatched: 13. CDR3 in DNA: TGTGCCTGTCAACGGGCTAGCGGGGGGTCCGTCACCGGGGAGCTGTTTTTT. Residues: CACQRASGGSVTGELFF. Looking up the rest from reference TRBV30 and TRBJ2-2 gives the full variable domain: SQTIHQWPATLVQPVGSPLSLECTVEGTSNPNLYWYRQAAGRGLQLLFYSVGIGQISSEVPQNLSASRPQDRQFILSSKKLLLSDSGFYLCACQRASGGSVTGELFFGEGSRLTVL.

CDR3 sequence: CSAVNRYQETQYF. The CDR3 DNA is TGCAGCGCTGTAAACAGGTACCAAGAGACCCAGTACTTC. The chain employs TRBV29-1 and TRBJ2-5; a possible D gene is TRBD1 (5 bases). Germline lookup yields CDR1 SQVTM and CDR2 ANQGSEA. CDR3 length: 13 amino acids. Trimming shortened V by 7 bases and J by 0 bases, and 12 bases separated the two germline ends.

This sequence joins TRBV4-3 and TRBJ1-2; D not resolved. Trimming stripped 0 bases from V and 4 bases from J, with 12 bases between. Germline CDR1 LGHNA, CDR2 YSLEER. This CDR3 region has 15 residues. The DNA of the CDR3 is TGCGCCAGCAGCCAAGAAATGGGAACAGCCTATGGCTACACCTTC. This codes for CASSQEMGTAYGYTF.

The genes are TRBV7-9 and TRBJ2-1; possible D gene TRBD2, 6 bases. Germline V CDR1 and CDR2: SEHNR, FQNEAQ (reference sequence). V shed 0 bases and J shed 4 bases, with 13 bases lying between them. The CDR3 length is 16 residues. CDR3 nucleotide sequence: TGTGCCAGCAGCTTAGCAGCCTCGGGAGTTTACAATGAGCAGTTCTTC. This encodes CASSLAASGVYNEQFF.

The chain uses TRBV7-9 and TRBJ2-7, with 11 bases aligning to TRBD2. With 6 bases clipped from V and 3 bases from J, the junction kept 7 bases outside the gene matches. Germline-derived CDR1 and CDR2 are SEHNR and FQNEAQ (reference sequence). This CDR3 contains 15 residues. The CDR3 nucleotides are TGTGCCAGCAGACCAACTAGCGGGAGTTACTACGAGCAGTACTTC. It yields the protein CASRPTSGSYYEQYF.

This sequence joins TRBV9 and TRBJ2-1; the match to TRBD1 covers 7 bases. Germline-derived CDR1 and CDR2 are SGDLS and YYNGEE. Unmatched junction bases numbered 8, after V lost 2 bases and J lost 3 bases. CDR3 length: 16 amino acids. The chain's CDR3 is CASSVYGTAFYNEQFF. CDR3 nucleotides: TGTGCCAGCAGCGTCTACGGGACAGCCTTCTACAATGAGCAGTTCTTC.

CDR3 nucleotide sequence: TGTGCCAGCACCCGGACTAGCGGATCCTACGAGCAGTACTTC. It encodes CASTRTSGSYEQYF. J is TRBJ2-7 and V is TRBV27; 10 nucleotides match TRBD2. Germline values: CDR1 MNHEY, CDR2 SMNVEV (reference sequence). The CDR3 covers 14 residues. V shed 7 bases and J 1 base; nucleotides not matched to a gene: 4.

The rearrangement links TRBV29-1 to TRBJ2-2; possibly TRBD1 for D (6 bases). Germline V gene sequence: CDR1 SQVTM, CDR2 ANQGSEA. V was shortened by 3 bases and J by 5 bases, with 10 bases between the two germline ends. The CDR3 loop spans 13 amino acids. The CDR3 protein is CSVDRGGTGELFF. DNA of the CDR3: TGCAGCGTTGACAGGGGTGGGACCGGGGAGCTGTTTTTT.

The genes are TRBV6-5 and TRBJ1-1, with D hard to call. V was trimmed by 7 bases and J by 4 bases, leaving 7 bases between them. The CDR3 extends over 11 amino acids. CDR1 and CDR2 from the germline V gene are MNHEY and SVGAGI. The CDR3: CASNRGTEAFF. The CDR3 DNA sequence: TGTGCCAGCAATCGTGGCACTGAAGCTTTCTTT.

This clone was observed a single time. V is TRBV29-1 and J is TRBJ2-7; 13 bases line up with TRBD2. Germline CDR1 and CDR2: SQVTM and ANQGSEA. Trimming cost V 6 bases and J 3 bases; bases outside gene matches: 2. This CDR3 is 13 amino acids long. DNA of the CDR3: TGCAGCGTGGGGACTAGCGGGATCTACGAGCAGTACTTC. Amino acids: CSVGTSGIYEQYF.

The chain joins TRBV6-6 to TRBJ2-2; D unclear. This CDR3 is 15 amino acids long. The germline V gene has CDR1 MNHNY and CDR2 SVGAGI (reference sequence). Trimming took 2 bases from V and 4 from J, leaving 11 bases between them. CDR3: CASSYAPFGTGELFF. DNA for the CDR3: TGTGCCAGCAGTTACGCCCCATTTGGCACCGGGGAGCTGTTTTTT.

V and J are TRBV7-2 and TRBJ1-1; possible D gene TRBD1, 6 bases. Germline loops: CDR1 SGHTA, CDR2 FQGNSA. V was shortened by 7 bases and J by 0 bases, with 21 bases between the two germline ends. The CDR3 contains 17 residues. The CDR3 nucleotides are TGTGCCAGCAAGACAGGTCTCCAACAACTGATGAACACTGAAGCTTTCTTT. Translating gives CASKTGLQQLMNTEAFF.

The genes are TRBV10-3 and TRBJ2-1; TRBD1 might be the D (5 bases). Germline loops: CDR1 ENHRY, CDR2 SYGVKD. The CDR3 has 14 residues. Trimming took off 2 bases at V and 2 bases at J, with 7 bases between the two ends. This CDR3 is CAISEDRTYNEQFF. In nucleotides, the CDR3 is TGTGCCATCAGTGAGGACAGAACCTACAATGAGCAGTTCTTC.

The rearrangement links TRBV27 to TRBJ1-4; TRBD1 might be the D (5 bases). Trimming shortened V by 5 bases and J by 3 bases, and 13 bases separated the two germline ends. Germline CDR1 reads MNHEY; CDR2 reads SMNVEV (reference sequence). This CDR3 has 15 residues. The CDR3 is CASSPRTGANEKLFF. CDR3 coding DNA: TGTGCCAGCAGTCCCCGCACAGGCGCTAATGAAAAACTGTTTTTT.

The gene calls are TRBV2 and TRBJ2-5; a weak D match, TRBD2 (6 bases). V was shortened by 6 bases and J by 2 bases, with 16 bases between the two germline ends. This CDR3 region has 15 residues. CDR1 and CDR2 (germline): SNHLY, FYNNEI. The CDR3 nucleotides read TGTGCCAGCAGCCCACCCGGGACTTTTCAAGAGACCCAGTACTTC. Translating it yields CASSPPGTFQETQYF.

The chain joins TRBV27 to TRBJ2-7; tentatively, D is TRBD1 or TRBD2 (6 bases each). CDR3 length equals 13 residues. The V and J ends lost 9 bases and 2 bases respectively, with 14 bases between them. Germline CDR1 reads MNHEY; CDR2 reads SMNVEV (reference sequence). The CDR3 sequence is CASGRGTTYEQYF. The CDR3 DNA is TGTGCCAGTGGACGGGGGACAACCTACGAGCAGTACTTC.

The chain employs TRBV19 and TRBJ2-1; D is undetermined. CDR1 is LNHDA and CDR2 is SQIVND in the germline V gene (reference sequence). The V end was cut by 2 bases, the J end by 7 bases, with 6 bases between. This CDR3 has 12 amino acids. The CDR3 DNA is TGTGCCAGTAGTATAATGAGGAATGAGCAGTTCTTC. It translates to CASSIMRNEQFF. The variable domain in full, with the rest retrieved from reference TRBV19 and TRBJ2-1, is DGGITQSPKYLFRKEGQNVTLSCEQNLNHDAMYWYRQDPGQGLRLIYYSQIVNDFQKGDIAEGYSVSREKKESFPLTVTSAQKNPTAFYLCASSIMRNEQFFGPGTRLTVL.

This clone has more than one count but fewer than ten. This chain joins TRBV15 and TRBJ2-2; either TRBD1 or TRBD2 may fit D (5 bases each). Looked up from germline, CDR1 is LNHNV and CDR2 is YYDKDF (reference sequence). CDR3 length equals 17 residues. V lost 1 base and J 0 bases, leaving 12 bases between the germline ends. The CDR3 loop reads CATSRVPGQANTGELFF. DNA of the CDR3: TGTGCCACCAGCAGAGTCCCGGGGCAGGCGAACACCGGGGAGCTGTTTTTT.

The chain is built from TRBV21-1 and TRBJ2-3; TRBD2 is taken as the D call from the table, unchecked against the DNA. TRBV21-1 is listed as a pseudogene. The CDR3 is made up of 14 amino acids. The CDR3 sequence is CARGGLAGADTQYF. In DNA form, the CDR3 reads TGTGCCAGAGGGGGTCTAGCGGGTGCAGATACGCAGTATTTT.

The chain joins TRBV7-2 to TRBJ2-7; TRBD2 matches at 9 bases. Germline CDR1 reads SGHTA; CDR2 reads FQGNSA. V gave up 5 bases and J gave up 4 bases; unmatched junction bases: 15. CDR3 length equals 17 residues. The CDR3 protein is CASSPPPSGISGYEQYF. CDR3 nucleotide sequence: TGTGCCAGCAGCCCCCCCCCTAGCGGGATAAGCGGGTACGAGCAGTACTTC.